The 30 T cell receptor beta chains given below trace back to one sample, sequenced in a study of shared clonotypes between healthy human individuals. Sequencing used immunoSEQ multiplex PCR; TCRdb keeps in-frame clones, though not all of them. Here the sample spans some 490,000 clones, 70% to 80% being singletons. The sample comprised PBMCs. The receptor source for this set is a woman aged 40 to 50 in good health. Some clones in this sample may be carry-over from other donors' samples.

This chain links TRBV5-1 with TRBJ1-1; D perhaps matches TRBD1 (5 bases). CDR1 is SGHRS, CDR2 YFSETQ, per germline. CDR3 length equals 15 residues. V was pared by 2 bases and J by 1 base, with 12 bases between. CDR3 protein: CASSFNTGGNTEAFF. The CDR3 coding sequence is TGCGCCAGCAGCTTCAATACAGGTGGGAACACTGAAGCTTTCTTT.

The gene calls are TRBV6-1 and TRBJ2-7, with 7 bases lining up with TRBD1. CDR3 length: 15 residues. CDR1 MNHNS and CDR2 SASEGT come from the germline V gene. V dropped 8 bases and J dropped 2; count of bases not matched to a gene: 12. The CDR3 spells CASRGAGGSTYEQYF. CDR3 in DNA: TGTGCCAGCCGCGGCGCAGGGGGATCCACCTACGAGCAGTACTTC.

The chain is built from TRBV19 and TRBJ1-2; 8 nucleotides match TRBD1. The germline CDR1 and CDR2 sequences are LNHDA and SQIVND (reference sequence). Trimming cost V 6 bases and J 6 bases; bases outside gene matches: 9. This CDR3 is 14 amino acids long. The CDR3 is CASSTMTGEDGYTF. In nucleotides, the CDR3 is TGTGCCAGTAGCACAATGACAGGGGAGGATGGCTACACCTTC. Filled out from reference TRBV19 and TRBJ1-2, the complete variable domain reads DGGITQSPKYLFRKEGQNVTLSCEQNLNHDAMYWYRQDPGQGLRLIYYSQIVNDFQKGDIAEGYSVSREKKESFPLTVTSAQKNPTAFYLCASSTMTGEDGYTFGSGTRLTVV.

The V call is TRBV25-1, the J call TRBJ2-5, with D tentatively TRBD2 (7 bases). With 2 bases removed from V and 5 bases from J, the gap between germline ends came to 21 bases. Germline V lookup: CDR1 MGHDK, CDR2 SYGVNS. The CDR3 runs to 17 residues. This CDR3 is CASSETRGMTGGETQYF. CDR3 coding DNA: TGTGCCAGCAGTGAAACCCGGGGGATGACGGGGGGCGAGACCCAGTACTTC.

V is TRBV27 and J is TRBJ2-7; 9 bases line up with TRBD2. The junction had 6 bases not matched to a gene; V was cut back by 2 bases and J by 7 bases. CDR1 and CDR2 (germline): MNHEY, SMNVEV (reference sequence). The CDR3 covers 14 residues. CDR3 nucleotides: TGTGCCAGCAGTTTAGCGGGAGGGCCAAGAGAGCAGTACTTC. Amino acid sequence: CASSLAGGPREQYF.

With regard to this clone: Since a far larger clone is one base different, this is likely a read error. The J gene is TRBJ2-1, the V gene TRBV15; 10 positions match TRBD1. Per the germline V gene, CDR1 is LNHNV and CDR2 is YYDKDF (reference sequence). Trimming cost V 3 bases and J 4 bases; bases outside gene matches: 6. This CDR3 has 16 amino acids. Here the CDR3 reads CATSREGQGRYNEQFF. The CDR3 nucleotides read TGTGCCACCAGCAGGGAGGGACAGGGGAGATACAATGAGCAGTTCTTC. Together with reference TRBV15 and TRBJ2-1, the CDR3 gives the full variable domain: DAMVIQNPRYQVTQFGKPVTLSCSQTLNHNVMYWYQQKSSQAPKLLFHYYDKDFNNEADTPDNFQSRRPNTSFCFLDIRSPGLGDTAMYLCATSREGQGRYNEQFFGPGTRLTVL.

This chain connects TRBV29-1 to TRBJ2-3; 9 bases agree with TRBD1. The germline V gene encodes CDR1 SQVTM and CDR2 ANQGSEA. CDR3 length equals 15 residues. V lost 6 bases and J lost 1; bases outside the gene matches: 8. The CDR3 coding sequence is TGCAGCGTCAATGGCCGGGACAGGGGCACAGATACGCAGTATTTT. It codes for CSVNGRDRGTDTQYF.

This chain uses TRBV7-9 with TRBJ1-4; D ambiguous. This CDR3 contains 12 residues. Germline V gene data show CDR1 as SEHNR and CDR2 as FQNEAQ (reference sequence). V lost 3 bases and J lost 6, with 5 bases in between. This CDR3 reads CASSLPYEKLFF. DNA of the CDR3: TGTGCCAGCAGCTTGCCTTATGAAAAACTGTTTTTT.

J is TRBJ2-3 and V is TRBV15; a possible D gene is TRBD1 (6 bases). The CDR3 is 13 residues long. The V end was cut by 8 bases, the J end by 7 bases, with 16 bases between. Germline V gene lookup returns CDR1 LNHNV and CDR2 YYDKDF (reference sequence). The CDR3 protein is CATPRDIQHTQYF. The CDR3, as DNA: TGTGCCACCCCCCGGGACATACAACATACGCAGTATTTT.

The rearrangement uses TRBV4-1 and TRBJ1-6, with D maybe TRBD1 (6 bases). With 4 bases removed from V and 3 bases from J, the gap between germline ends came to 13 bases. There are 16 residues in the CDR3. Germline V gene lookup returns CDR1 MGHRA and CDR2 YSYEKL. The CDR3 loop is CASSLDRLLYNSPLHF. The CDR3 DNA reads TGCGCCAGCAGCCTCGACAGGCTCCTCTATAATTCACCCCTCCACTTT.

This clone came up a few times. This chain's CDR3 is CASSLDSSGANVLTF. The CDR3 region has the DNA TGTGCCAGCAGCTTAGACAGCTCTGGGGCCAACGTCCTGACTTTC. The gene calls are TRBV11-2 and TRBJ2-6; D remains unclear. The CDR3 has 15 amino acids. The germline V and J ends were trimmed by 0 bases and 0 bases, with 3 bases remaining between them. Per germline, CDR1 SGHAT and CDR2 FQNNGV.

This clone appeared a few times. The chain employs TRBV28 and TRBJ1-1, with a possible D match to TRBD1 (5 bases). V was pared by 8 bases and J by 1 base, with 20 bases between. Germline CDR1 and CDR2: MDHEN and SYDVKM. This CDR3 spans 16 amino acids. DNA of the CDR3: TGTGCCAGCCAGGTAATCGGAAAACAGGCGAACACTGAAGCTTTCTTT. Translating it yields CASQVIGKQANTEAFF.

This clone was seen only a few times. A clone one base away is much larger, so this may be a read error. The chain joins TRBV4-3 to TRBJ2-6; D unclear. The CDR3 runs 16 residues. Germline V CDR1 and CDR2: LGHNA, YSLEER. DNA of the CDR3: TGCGCCAGCAGCCAAGAAATGAGCTCTGGGGTCAACGTCCTGACTTTC. Its translation is CASSQEMSSGVNVLTF.

This clone was seen a single time. This CDR3 is CASSPGGRGRYEQYF. The CDR3 region has the DNA TGTGCCAGCAGTCCCGGAGGGCGGGGGAGGTACGAGCAGTACTTC. This chain connects TRBV28 to TRBJ2-7; 7 nucleotides agree with TRBD2. Germline values: CDR1 MDHEN, CDR2 SYDVKM. The CDR3 consists of 15 residues. V dropped 5 bases and J dropped 4; count of bases not matched to a gene: 11.

The chain has TRBV30 and TRBJ1-6; 7 bases align to TRBD1. The germline V gene has CDR1 GTSNPN and CDR2 SVGIG (reference sequence). V was pared by 8 bases and J by 7 bases, with 8 bases of the junction left unmatched. The CDR3 length is 13 residues. The CDR3 sequence is CAQAGTVNSPLHF. CDR3 coding DNA: TGTGCCCAAGCCGGGACAGTAAATTCACCCCTCCACTTT.

This chain joins TRBV28 and TRBJ2-2, with a weak D call TRBD2 (6 bases). Germline lookup yields CDR1 MDHEN and CDR2 SYDVKM. CDR3 length: 14 amino acids. Trimming cost V 0 bases and J 6 bases, with 8 bases left between them. The CDR3 sequence: CASSLWGGAGELFF. The CDR3, as DNA: TGTGCCAGCAGTTTATGGGGGGGTGCCGGGGAGCTGTTTTTT.

This chain uses TRBV28 with TRBJ2-1, with a possible D match to TRBD2 (5 bases). This CDR3 has 14 amino acids. The germline gives CDR1 MDHEN, CDR2 SYDVKM. The germline V and J ends were trimmed by 3 bases and 3 bases, with 9 bases remaining between them. The CDR3 DNA follows: TGTGCCAGCAGTTTCGTGGGAGACTACAATGAGCAGTTCTTC. Translating it yields CASSFVGDYNEQFF.

As for this clone: Different DNA sequences within this sample yield the same CDR3. The chain joins TRBV18 to TRBJ2-2, with D perhaps TRBD1 (5 bases). The V gene lost 0 bases and the J gene lost 4 bases, with 6 bases spanning the gap. Looked up from germline, CDR1 is KGHSH and CDR2 is LQKENI. CDR3 size: 14 residues. The DNA of the CDR3 is TGTGCCAGCTCACCACCGGGGCTCACCGGGGAGCTGTTTTTT. This codes for CASSPPGLTGELFF.

This clone was seen repeatedly, ten times or more. The chain links TRBV9 to TRBJ2-1; TRBD2 is a possible D gene (6 bases). CDR1 and CDR2 (germline): SGDLS, YYNGEE. Between the trimmed V and J ends, which lost 0 bases and 3 bases, there was a span of 10 bases. The CDR3 covers 15 residues. CDR3 nucleotides: TGTGCCAGCAGCGTAGGGGGCGGGATCTACAATGAGCAGTTCTTC. This translates into CASSVGGGIYNEQFF.

In DNA, the CDR3 is TGTGCCTGGGCTCCGGGACAGGTCCATGGCTACACCTTC. Encoded protein: CAWAPGQVHGYTF. V usage is TRBV30 and J usage is TRBJ1-2, with 8 bases fitting TRBD1. After removal of 5 bases from V and 6 bases from J, the junction contained 8 bases not matched to a gene. Germline CDR1 GTSNPN, CDR2 SVGIG (reference sequence). The CDR3 length is 13 residues.

The chain joins TRBV2 to TRBJ2-1; 11 bases fit TRBD2. The V gene end was trimmed by 6 bases and the J gene end by 7 bases; junction bases not matched to a gene: 2. The germline V gene encodes CDR1 SNHLY and CDR2 FYNNEI. This CDR3 comprises 13 residues. CDR3 bases: TGTGCCAGCAGGACTAGCGGGACTAATGAGCAGTTCTTC. Its protein product is CASRTSGTNEQFF.

The gene calls are TRBV5-5 and TRBJ2-7; TRBD1 aligns across 7 bases. The CDR3 loop spans 15 amino acids. CDR1 and CDR2 (germline): SGHKS, YYEKEE (reference sequence). The J segment lost 0 bases and the V segment lost 4 bases, leaving 7 bases of the junction unmatched. The CDR3: CASSTGQDSSYEQYF. The CDR3 DNA sequence: TGTGCCAGCAGCACCGGACAGGATAGCTCCTACGAGCAGTACTTC.

This clone was counted a single time. The rearrangement joins TRBV6-5 to TRBJ2-2; TRBD1 aligns across 12 bases. The CDR3 sequence is 15 residues long. V trimming: 11 bases; J trimming: 4 bases; junction bases outside the gene matches: 8. CDR1 and CDR2 (germline): MNHEY, SVGAGI. The CDR3 DNA follows: TGTGCCCCCACGGGACAGGGGGCTACCACCGGGGAGCTGTTTTTT. Protein: CAPTGQGATTGELFF.

The chain employs TRBV27 and TRBJ1-4; tentative D call: TRBD1 (5 bases). The germline V gene has CDR1 MNHEY and CDR2 SMNVEV (reference sequence). V gave up 6 bases and J gave up 7 bases, with 21 bases separating them. The CDR3 has 16 residues. CDR3 amino acids: CASSYIGARYTEKLFF. The CDR3 coding sequence is TGTGCCAGCAGCTACATAGGGGCACGTTATACTGAAAAACTGTTTTTT.

The V call is TRBV7-6, the J call TRBJ2-7; 10 nucleotides align to TRBD1. In germline, CDR1 is SGHVS, CDR2 FNYEAQ. This CDR3 has 17 residues. The V gene end was trimmed by 3 bases and the J gene end by 5 bases; junction bases not matched to a gene: 13. CDR3 bases: TGTGCCAGCAGCTTGCTGCGACCGGGACAGGGGTTCCACGAGCAGTACTTC. It is translated as CASSLLRPGQGFHEQYF.

The rearrangement links TRBV11-2 to TRBJ2-7; tentative D call: TRBD2 (5 bases). This CDR3 has 13 residues. V shed 1 base and J shed 3 bases, with 7 bases lying between them. CDR1 and CDR2 from the germline V gene are SGHAT and FQNNGV. CDR3 sequence: CASSLAEGYEQYF. The CDR3 DNA is TGTGCCAGCAGCTTAGCCGAGGGCTACGAGCAGTACTTC. The variable domain in full, with the rest retrieved from reference TRBV11-2 and TRBJ2-7, is EAGVAQSPRYKIIEKRQSVAFWCNPISGHATLYWYQQILGQGPKLLIQFQNNGVVDDSQLPKDRFSAERLKGVDSTLKIQPAKLEDSAVYLCASSLAEGYEQYFGPGTRLTVT.

CDR3 nucleotides: TGTGCCAGCAGCCCCGCAGTTAGCAATCAGCCCCAGCATTTT. Its translation is CASSPAVSNQPQHF. The chain employs TRBV6-5 and TRBJ1-5; D uncertain. This CDR3 region has 14 residues. Germline V gene data show CDR1 as MNHEY and CDR2 as SVGAGI. V lost 6 bases and J lost 0, with 9 bases in between.

The J gene is TRBJ1-1, the V gene TRBV10-1; 7 positions match TRBD1. The junction had 8 bases not matched to a gene; V was cut back by 0 bases and J by 1 base. This CDR3 comprises 17 residues. Germline CDR1 and CDR2: WNHNN and SYGVQD (reference sequence). In nucleotides, the CDR3 is TGCGCCAGCAGTGAGTCGACTCGGGGGACAGAGAACACTGAAGCTTTCTTT. It encodes CASSESTRGTENTEAFF.

The chain is built from TRBV2 and TRBJ2-7; 11 positions match TRBD2. Germline CDR1 reads SNHLY; CDR2 reads FYNNEI. The J segment lost 7 bases and the V segment lost 3 bases, leaving 14 bases of the junction unmatched. There are 17 residues in the CDR3. The CDR3 protein is CASSEGLVAGGNKEQYF. The DNA for the CDR3 is TGTGCCAGCAGTGAGGGCTTGGTAGCGGGAGGGAATAAAGAGCAGTACTTC.

The chain is built from TRBV7-9 and TRBJ2-1, with D perhaps TRBD2 (5 bases). V lost 0 bases and J 4 bases, leaving 7 bases between the germline ends. The germline V gene has CDR1 SEHNR and CDR2 FQNEAQ (reference sequence). The CDR3 is 14 amino acids. The CDR3 coding sequence is TGTGCCAGCAGCTTAGCGACGGGGTACAATGAGCAGTTCTTC. Protein product: CASSLATGYNEQFF.